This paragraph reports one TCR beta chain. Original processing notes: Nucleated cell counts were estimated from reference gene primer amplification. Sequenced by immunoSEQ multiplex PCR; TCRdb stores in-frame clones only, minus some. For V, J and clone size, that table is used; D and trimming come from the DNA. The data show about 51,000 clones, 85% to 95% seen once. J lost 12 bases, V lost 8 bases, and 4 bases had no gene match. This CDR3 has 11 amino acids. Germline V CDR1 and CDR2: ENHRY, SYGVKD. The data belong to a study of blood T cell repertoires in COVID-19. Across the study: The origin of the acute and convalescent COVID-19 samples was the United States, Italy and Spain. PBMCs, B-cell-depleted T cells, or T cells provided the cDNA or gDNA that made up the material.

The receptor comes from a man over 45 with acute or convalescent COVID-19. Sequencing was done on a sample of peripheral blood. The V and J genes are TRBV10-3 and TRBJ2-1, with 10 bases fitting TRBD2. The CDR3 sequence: CAIEIAGGQFF. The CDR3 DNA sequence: TGTGCCATCGAGATAGCGGGGGGGCAGTTCTTC.